The TCR beta chain described here comes from a study of liver allograft versus peripheral blood T cells. Background on the study: Comparing T cell receptor repertoires in transplanted livers with those in recipients' peripheral blood was part of the design. Study results and limitations: Peripheral blood T cell receptor repertoires reportedly differed from those found within liver allografts.

This clonotype was counted ten times or more. The antigen remains undetermined. Trimming removed 6 bases from V and 3 bases from J, with 17 bases in between. Germline CDR1 reads MDHEN; CDR2 reads SYDVKM. This CDR3 has 15 amino acids. TCRdb recomputed calls from the reads with MiXCR, one row per CDR3 protein. The table records 5,000 to 6,500 distinct CDR3 sequences, around 15% of them present only once. The receptor's source is a human patient who had a liver transplant. The graft donor may have given rise to some T cells. This rearrangement joins TRBV28 to TRBJ1-2; the D gene is possibly TRBD1 (5 bases). The CDR3 DNA reads TGTGCCAGCAGCTTCGGGGGTAGAAGGGACTATGGCTACACCTTC. It translates to CASSFGGRRDYGYTF.